The rows below give T cell receptor beta chains drawn from one sample of a study of identical twins. TCRdb re-derived calls from the 5' RACE reads in MiXCR, one entry per CDR3 protein. The sample carries about 200,000 distinct CDR3 sequences, roughly 15% recorded once. These same data were also listed under a study on T cells expressing NK-cell markers.

Sequenced material: CD8+ T cells sorted from blood. The receptors were gathered from a woman aged 18-29 years in good health. The CDR3 runs from the conserved cysteine through the conserved F or W. The order of the fields is D gene, V gene, J gene, clone size, CDR3 DNA, CDR3 protein. The D gene is left open where the match is weak. Where a row states a size, it is once, few, many or the class of an expanded clone; other rows omit it.

NA	TRBV12-3/TRBV12-4	TRBJ2-2	NA	TGTGCCAGCAGTTTCCCCGGGCCTCCAGACGCGGGGGAGCTGTTTTTT	CASSFPGPPDAGELFF
NA	TRBV7-9	TRBJ2-1	NA	TGTGCCAGCAGGTGGGGCAATGAGCAGTTCTTC	CASRWGNEQFF
NA	TRBV5-1	TRBJ2-3	NA	TGCGCCAGCAGCACGGGACCCCCCTGGGGGACAGATACGCAGTATTTT	CASSTGPPWGTDTQYF
NA	TRBV7-8	TRBJ2-3	NA	TGTGCCAGCAGCTTACTCGAGGGGGGGCCCGATACGCAGTATTTT	CASSLLEGGPDTQYF
NA	TRBV30	TRBJ2-2	NA	TGTGCCTGGAGATGGACCGGGGAGCTGTTTTTT	CAWRWTGELFF
TRBD2	TRBV15	TRBJ2-3	NA	TGTGCCACCAGCGGAGCGGGAGCTAGCACAGATACGCAGTATTTT	CATSGAGASTDTQYF
TRBD2	TRBV12-3/TRBV12-4	TRBJ2-3	NA	TGTGCCAGCAGTTTTGGTCTAGCGGGGATGATTGATACGCAGTATTTT	CASSFGLAGMIDTQYF
TRBD1	TRBV7-2	TRBJ2-7	few	TGTGCCAGCAGCTTAGGGACAGGGAACTCCTACGAGCAGTACTTC	CASSLGTGNSYEQYF
TRBD2	TRBV12-3/TRBV12-4	TRBJ2-1	NA	TGTGCCAGCAGTTTTCTAGCGGGAAACAATGAGCAGTTCTTC	CASSFLAGNNEQFF
TRBD2	TRBV9	TRBJ2-3	few	TGTGCCAGCGGGGGTAGCGGGAGCACAGATACGCAGTATTTT	CASGGSGSTDTQYF
NA	TRBV9	TRBJ2-7	NA	TGTGCCAGCAGCGTAGGTGGGGCGGCCCAACAGCAGTACTTC	CASSVGGAAQQQYF
TRBD2	TRBV5-5	TRBJ2-3	NA	TGTGCCAGCAGCTTGGGGCTAGCGGGAGGTCCGAGCACAGATACGCAGTATTTT	CASSLGLAGGPSTDTQYF
NA	TRBV7-9	TRBJ2-7	few	TGTGCCAGCAGCTTTTTCGCCTACGAGCAGTACTTC	CASSFFAYEQYF
TRBD1	TRBV20-1	TRBJ2-3	few	TGCAGTGCTCGAAGAGACAGGGGTCGAGGCACAGATACGCAGTATTTT	CSARRDRGRGTDTQYF
TRBD2	TRBV29-1	TRBJ2-1	few	TGCAGCGTACCACCGACTAGCGGGTATCCCTACAATGAGCAGTTCTTC	CSVPPTSGYPYNEQFF
TRBD2	TRBV2	TRBJ2-5	few	TGTGCCAGCATTCAGCGGGGGAGCCAAGAGACCCAGTACTTC	CASIQRGSQETQYF
NA	TRBV12-3/TRBV12-4	TRBJ2-7	NA	TGTGCCAGCAGTCCCCGGATAAGGGGAAGCTCCTACGAGCAGTACTTC	CASSPRIRGSSYEQYF
NA	TRBV30	TRBJ2-2	few	TGTGCCTGGACCCACACCGGGGAGCTGTTTTTT	CAWTHTGELFF
NA	TRBV18	TRBJ2-1	NA	TGTGCCAGCTCCACACCAGGGGATGAGCAGTTCTTC	CASSTPGDEQFF
NA	TRBV29-1	TRBJ2-1	NA	TGCAGCGTTGTATTTGTGAGCTCCTACAATGAGCAGTTCTTC	CSVVFVSSYNEQFF
NA	TRBV7-9	TRBJ2-3	few	TGTGCCAGCAGAGGGCCAGATACGCAGTATTTT	CASRGPDTQYF
TRBD1	TRBV7-9	TRBJ1-4	few	TGTGCCAGCAGCCCCGGGACAGGCGATGAAAAACTGTTTTTT	CASSPGTGDEKLFF
NA	TRBV29-1	TRBJ1-4	many	TGCAGCGTTTTGTTGGCGGATCCAACTAATGAAAAACTGTTTTTT	CSVLLADPTNEKLFF
NA	TRBV4-3	TRBJ2-3	NA	TGCGCCAGCAGCCAACTTGTCGCGGCTAGCACAGATACGCAGTATTTT	CASSQLVAASTDTQYF
NA	TRBV7-9	TRBJ2-7	NA	TGTGCCAGCAGCTTAGTCGGGGTTGCCTACGAGCAGTACTTC	CASSLVGVAYEQYF
NA	TRBV20-1	TRBJ2-2	NA	TGCAGTGCTAGAGAAAGACACTACACCGGGGAGCTGTTTTTT	CSARERHYTGELFF
NA	TRBV7-6	TRBJ2-1	few	TGTGCCAGCAGCGCCGGACCGCCGAACACCTACAATGAGCAGTTCTTC	CASSAGPPNTYNEQFF
NA	TRBV29-1	TRBJ1-1	NA	TGCAGCGTGCTACGGGACAAGGCTGAAGCTTTCTTT	CSVLRDKAEAFF
TRBD1	TRBV12-3/TRBV12-4	TRBJ1-4	few	TGTGCCAGCAGGACAGGGTGGGGAAAACTGTTTTTT	CASRTGWGKLFF
NA	TRBV27	TRBJ2-1	NA	TGTGCCAGCAGTTTCTCCGCGGGCAATGAGCAGTTCTTC	CASSFSAGNEQFF
NA	TRBV27	TRBJ1-6	NA	TGTGCCAGCAGTTTATCTGACAGACCCTCCTATAATTCACCCCTCCACTTT	CASSLSDRPSYNSPLHF
NA	TRBV20-1	TRBJ1-5	few	TGCAGTGCCAAGCAGAGGGGTAATAGCAATCAGCCCCAGCATTTT	CSAKQRGNSNQPQHF
TRBD1	TRBV9	TRBJ2-1	once	TGTGCCAGCAGCGTAGACAGGGGATTATCCTACAATGAGCAGTTCTTC	CASSVDRGLSYNEQFF
NA	TRBV27	TRBJ2-7	NA	TGTGCCAGCAGTTTATCACTAGCCGACTACGAGCAGTACTTC	CASSLSLADYEQYF
TRBD2	TRBV6-1	TRBJ2-1	NA	TGTGCCAGCAGTACGGATAGCGGGCCCTACAATGAGCAGTTCTTC	CASSTDSGPYNEQFF
TRBD2	TRBV12-3/TRBV12-4	TRBJ2-1	many	TGTGCCAGCAGCCCACTAGCGGAGGGGACAAAGCAGTTCTTC	CASSPLAEGTKQFF
NA	TRBV7-9	TRBJ2-1	many	TGTGCCAGCAGCCCGATAACGGGGGAGCAGTTCTTC	CASSPITGEQFF
NA	TRBV12-3/TRBV12-4	TRBJ1-1	NA	TGTGCCAGCAGTTTTGGGCAGGGGTTGTCTGAAGCTTTCTTT	CASSFGQGLSEAFF
NA	TRBV7-2	TRBJ2-7	NA	TGTGCCAGCAGCTCCCGGGACCGAGGATACGAGCAGTACTTC	CASSSRDRGYEQYF
NA	TRBV4-1	TRBJ1-5	NA	TGCGCCAGCAGCCAATCGGCTGGGACGTCTAGCAATCAGCCCCAGCATTTT	CASSQSAGTSSNQPQHF
NA	TRBV20-1	TRBJ1-4	NA	TGCAGTGCTAGCGCCCCACGGGGAGAAAAACTGTTTTTT	CSASAPRGEKLFF
NA	TRBV21-1	TRBJ1-1	NA	TGTGCCAGAACCGACAGGGGAGCTTTCTTT	CARTDRGAFF
NA	TRBV20-1	TRBJ1-5	many	TGCAGTGCTAGGGGTCGACCCGCCTGGCAGCCCCAGCATTTT	CSARGRPAWQPQHF
TRBD2	TRBV5-6	TRBJ2-1	NA	TGTGCCAGCAGCCCGTCCCAGCGGGATTACAATGAGCAGTTCTTC	CASSPSQRDYNEQFF
NA	TRBV9	TRBJ2-1	few	TGTGCCAGCAGCTCCTACGGGCTTCGGGATGAGCAGTTCTTC	CASSSYGLRDEQFF
NA	TRBV6-5	TRBJ2-6	many	TGTGCCAGCAGTTATTCTGGGGCCAACGTCCTGACTTTC	CASSYSGANVLTF
NA	TRBV7-2	TRBJ1-1	NA	TGTGCCAGCAGCCCGACAGGACCTAACACTGAAGCTTTCTTT	CASSPTGPNTEAFF
TRBD1	TRBV5-6	TRBJ1-2	NA	TGTGCCAAAGACAGGGACTATGGCTACACCTTC	CAKDRDYGYTF